These T cell receptor beta chains were read from a single sample in a study of T cells after yellow fever vaccination. TCRdb passed the 5' RACE reads through MiXCR, listing each CDR3 protein once. The table shows 360,000 or so distinct CDR3 sequences, with 9.5% to 13% occurring only once. This material consisted of PBMCs, taken on the day of the first yellow fever vaccination. These receptors were obtained from a man younger than 35 who received the YFV17D yellow fever vaccine. The conserved cysteine and the conserved F or W are not part of the CDR3 here. Each record gives: J gene, V gene, CDR3 length, D gene, CDR3 protein. A D gene is named only where the DNA matches it firmly.

J gene: TRBJ2-1; V gene: TRBV5-6; CDR3 length: 13; D gene: -; CDR3 protein: ASSLLGVSYNEQF
J gene: TRBJ2-7; V gene: TRBV3-1; CDR3 length: 13; D gene: -; CDR3 protein: ASSQDPGSSYEQY
J gene: TRBJ2-3; V gene: TRBV24-1; CDR3 length: 16; D gene: -; CDR3 protein: ATSDPFGVLRDTDTQY
J gene: TRBJ2-3; V gene: TRBV5-6; CDR3 length: 12; D gene: -; CDR3 protein: ASSLRISTDTQY
J gene: TRBJ2-1; V gene: TRBV7-2; CDR3 length: 13; D gene: TRBD1; CDR3 protein: ASRTRDRAYNEQF
J gene: TRBJ2-3; V gene: TRBV5-1; CDR3 length: 15; D gene: -; CDR3 protein: ASSLGRGQGSTDTQY
J gene: TRBJ2-2; V gene: TRBV20-1; CDR3 length: 13; D gene: TRBD2; CDR3 protein: SANLAGTNTGELF
J gene: TRBJ2-1; V gene: TRBV7-2; CDR3 length: 15; D gene: -; CDR3 protein: ASSLSWGWNDGNEQF
J gene: TRBJ2-3; V gene: TRBV20-1; CDR3 length: 14; D gene: TRBD2; CDR3 protein: SARPAASGGTDTQY
J gene: TRBJ2-3; V gene: TRBV24-1; CDR3 length: 16; D gene: TRBD1; CDR3 protein: ATSEPLTGGPIADTQY
J gene: TRBJ2-3; V gene: TRBV9; CDR3 length: 11; D gene: -; CDR3 protein: ASSSFGRPDPY